The TCR beta chain under discussion was sequenced for a study of blood T cell repertoires in COVID-19. Participants were aged 18 to 89 years, lived in around 22 US areas, and enrolled virtually. Symptom resolution, clearance, or two negative PCRs marked donors in Cohort 3 as recovered. Libraries were prepared by immunoSEQ multiplex PCR; TCRdb keeps only in-frame clonotypes and omits some of them. Seen here are around 300,000 clones, around 84% observed once, and the top ten hold about 2.3%. CDR3 length: 14 amino acids. The ends were cut back, 4 bases at V and 4 bases at J, with 14 bases in the middle. Germline CDR1 MNHEY, CDR2 SMNVEV (reference sequence).

This rearrangement joins TRBV27 to TRBJ2-7; D is possibly TRBD1 (6 bases). The sample was PBMCs or T cells enriched from blood (not recorded which). The source of this sequence is a woman aged 50 to 60 who had recovered from COVID-19. DNA of the CDR3: TGTGCCAGCAGTTCCCCCGACAGGACTTACGAGCAGTACTTC. It encodes CASSSPDRTYEQYF.